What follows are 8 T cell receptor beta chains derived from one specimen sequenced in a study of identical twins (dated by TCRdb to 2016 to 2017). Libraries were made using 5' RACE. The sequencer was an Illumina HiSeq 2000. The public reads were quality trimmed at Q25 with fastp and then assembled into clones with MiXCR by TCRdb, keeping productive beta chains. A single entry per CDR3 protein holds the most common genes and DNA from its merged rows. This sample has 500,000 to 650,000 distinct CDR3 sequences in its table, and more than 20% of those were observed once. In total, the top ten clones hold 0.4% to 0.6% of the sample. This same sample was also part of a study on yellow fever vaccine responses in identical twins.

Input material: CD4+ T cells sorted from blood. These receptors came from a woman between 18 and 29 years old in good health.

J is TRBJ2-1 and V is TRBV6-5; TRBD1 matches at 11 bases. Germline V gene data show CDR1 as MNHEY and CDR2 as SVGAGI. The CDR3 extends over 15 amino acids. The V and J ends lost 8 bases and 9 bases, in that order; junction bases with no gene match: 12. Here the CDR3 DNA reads TGTGCCAGCGGTTCCGGACAGGGGGCATTGGGTGAGCAGTTCTTC. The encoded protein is CASGSGQGALGEQFF.

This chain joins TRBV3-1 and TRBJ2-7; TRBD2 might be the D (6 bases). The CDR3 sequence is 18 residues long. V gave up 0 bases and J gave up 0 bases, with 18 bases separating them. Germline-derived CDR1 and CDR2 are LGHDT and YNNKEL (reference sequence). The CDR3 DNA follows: TGTGCCAGCAGCCAAGATCGTCGGGTAGCGGCGAGCTCCTACGAGCAGTACTTC. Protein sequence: CASSQDRRVAASSYEQYF.

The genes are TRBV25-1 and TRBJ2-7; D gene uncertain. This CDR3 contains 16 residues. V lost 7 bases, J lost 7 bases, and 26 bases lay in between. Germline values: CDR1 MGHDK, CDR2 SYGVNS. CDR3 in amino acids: CASIGTGPQSFREQYF. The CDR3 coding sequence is TGTGCCAGCATTGGAACCGGGCCCCAATCCTTTCGGGAGCAGTACTTC.

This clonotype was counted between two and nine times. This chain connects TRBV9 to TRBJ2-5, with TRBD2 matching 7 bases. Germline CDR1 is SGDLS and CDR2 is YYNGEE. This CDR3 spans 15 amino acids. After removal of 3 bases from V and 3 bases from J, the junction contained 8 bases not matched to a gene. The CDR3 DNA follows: TGTGCCAGCAGCGCGAGCGGGACGGAGAAAGAGACCCAGTACTTC. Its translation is CASSASGTEKETQYF.

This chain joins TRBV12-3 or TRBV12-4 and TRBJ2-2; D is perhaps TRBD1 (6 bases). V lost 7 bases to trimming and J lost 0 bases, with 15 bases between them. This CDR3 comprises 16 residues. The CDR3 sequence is CASTVWGPANTGELFF. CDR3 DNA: TGTGCCAGCACCGTTTGGGGGCCCGCGAACACCGGGGAGCTGTTTTTT.

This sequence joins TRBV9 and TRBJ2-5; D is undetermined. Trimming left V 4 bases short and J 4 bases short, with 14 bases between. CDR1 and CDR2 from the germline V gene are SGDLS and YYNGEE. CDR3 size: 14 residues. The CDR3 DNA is TGTGCCAGCAGCTCCCGCTCGGGTCGAGAGACCCAGTACTTC. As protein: CASSSRSGRETQYF. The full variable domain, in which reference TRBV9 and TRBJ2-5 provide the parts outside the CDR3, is DSGVTQTPKHLITATGQRVTLRCSPRSGDLSVYWYQQSLDQGLQFLIQYYNGEERAKGNILERFSAQQFPDLHSELNLSSLELGDSALYFCASSSRSGRETQYFGPGTRLLVL.

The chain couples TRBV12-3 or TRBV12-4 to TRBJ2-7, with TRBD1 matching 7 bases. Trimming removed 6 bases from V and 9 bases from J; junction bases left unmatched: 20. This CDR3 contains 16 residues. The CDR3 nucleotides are TGTGCCAGCAGGTGGGGTAGGGACAGCCCAGGAGTCGGGCAGTACTTC. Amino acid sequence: CASRWGRDSPGVGQYF.

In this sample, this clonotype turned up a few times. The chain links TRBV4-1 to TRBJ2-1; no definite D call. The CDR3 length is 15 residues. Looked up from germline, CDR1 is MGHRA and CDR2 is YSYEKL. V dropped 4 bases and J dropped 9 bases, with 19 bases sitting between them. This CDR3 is CASSPIPELGGEQFF. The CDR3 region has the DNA TGCGCCAGCAGCCCCATACCCGAGCTAGGTGGTGAGCAGTTCTTC.